Described below is a single T cell receptor (beta chain) sequence and its context. Generated by immunoSEQ multiplex PCR, the TCRdb table keeps only in-frame clones and is missing some. This sample carries tens of thousands of clones, around 82% of them seen once, and the ten largest clones take around 4.1%. These data belong to a study of blood T cell repertoires in COVID-19. Looking at the study overall: Specimens from acute and convalescent COVID-19 originated in the United States, Italy and Spain.

The CDR3 consists of 12 residues. V lost 5 bases and J 8 bases, leaving 12 bases between the germline ends. The chain is built from TRBV12-3 or TRBV12-4 and TRBJ2-5; D ambiguous. The sample comprised peripheral blood. The sequence was collected from an older woman with acute or convalescent COVID-19. CDR3 region: CASSPTRGTQYF. CDR3 bases: TGTGCCAGCAGTCCAACAAGAGGCACCCAGTACTTC.